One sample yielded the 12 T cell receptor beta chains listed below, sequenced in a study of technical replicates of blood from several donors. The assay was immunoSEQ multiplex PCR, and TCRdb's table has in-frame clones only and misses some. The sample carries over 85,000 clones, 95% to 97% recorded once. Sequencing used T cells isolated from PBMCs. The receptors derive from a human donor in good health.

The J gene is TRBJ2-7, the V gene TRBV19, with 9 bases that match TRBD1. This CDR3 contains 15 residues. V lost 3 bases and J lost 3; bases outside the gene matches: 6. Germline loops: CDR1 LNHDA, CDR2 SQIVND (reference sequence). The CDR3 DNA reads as TGTGCCAGTAGTATTTCCGGGACAGGGAACTACGAGCAGTACTTC. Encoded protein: CASSISGTGNYEQYF.

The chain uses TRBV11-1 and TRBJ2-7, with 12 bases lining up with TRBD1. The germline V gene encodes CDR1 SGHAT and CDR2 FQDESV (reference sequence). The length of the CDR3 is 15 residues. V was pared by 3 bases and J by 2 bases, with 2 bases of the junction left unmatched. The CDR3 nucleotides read TGTGCCAGCAGCTTTTGGGACAGGGGGCCCTACGAGCAGTACTTC. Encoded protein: CASSFWDRGPYEQYF.

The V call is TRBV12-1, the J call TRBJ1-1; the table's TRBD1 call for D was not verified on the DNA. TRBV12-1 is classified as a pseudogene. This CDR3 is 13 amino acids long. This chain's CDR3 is CASSFEGDTEAFF. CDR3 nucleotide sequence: TGTGCCAGCAGCTTTGAGGGGGACACTGAAGCTTTCTTT.

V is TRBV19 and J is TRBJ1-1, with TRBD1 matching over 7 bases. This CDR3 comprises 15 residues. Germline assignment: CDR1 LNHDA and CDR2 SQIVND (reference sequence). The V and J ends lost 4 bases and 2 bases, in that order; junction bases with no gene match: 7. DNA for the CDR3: TGTGCCAGTAGTACCCGGGGGACAGCCAACACTGAAGCTTTCTTT. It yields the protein CASSTRGTANTEAFF.

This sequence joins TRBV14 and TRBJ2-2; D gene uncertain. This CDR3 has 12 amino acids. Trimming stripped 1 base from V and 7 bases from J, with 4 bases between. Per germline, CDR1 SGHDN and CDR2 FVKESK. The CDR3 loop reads CASSQVNGELFF. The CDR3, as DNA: TGTGCCAGCAGCCAAGTAAACGGGGAGCTGTTTTTT.

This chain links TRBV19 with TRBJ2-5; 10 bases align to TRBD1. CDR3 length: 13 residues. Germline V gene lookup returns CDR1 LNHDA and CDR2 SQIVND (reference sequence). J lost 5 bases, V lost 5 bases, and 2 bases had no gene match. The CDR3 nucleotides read TGTGCCAGTAGTGGGACAGGGGTCGAGACCCAGTACTTC. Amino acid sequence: CASSGTGVETQYF.

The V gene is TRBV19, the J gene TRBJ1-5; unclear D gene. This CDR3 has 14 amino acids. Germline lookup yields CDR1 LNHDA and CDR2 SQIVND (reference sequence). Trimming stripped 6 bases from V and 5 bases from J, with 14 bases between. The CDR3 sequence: CASRQASWDQPQHF. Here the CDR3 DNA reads TGTGCCAGTAGGCAGGCCTCGTGGGATCAGCCCCAGCATTTT.

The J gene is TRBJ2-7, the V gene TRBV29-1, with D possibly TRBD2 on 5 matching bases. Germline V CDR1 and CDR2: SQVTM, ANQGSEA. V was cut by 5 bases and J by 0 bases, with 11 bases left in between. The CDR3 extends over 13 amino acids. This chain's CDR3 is CSVHGGDSYEQYF. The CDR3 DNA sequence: TGCAGCGTTCACGGAGGAGACTCCTACGAGCAGTACTTC.

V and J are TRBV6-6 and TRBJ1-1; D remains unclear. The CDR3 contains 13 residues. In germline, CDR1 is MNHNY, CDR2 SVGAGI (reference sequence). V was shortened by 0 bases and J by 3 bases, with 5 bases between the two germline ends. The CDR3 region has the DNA TGTGCCAGCAGTTACTCTTCGTACACTGAAGCTTTCTTT. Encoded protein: CASSYSSYTEAFF.

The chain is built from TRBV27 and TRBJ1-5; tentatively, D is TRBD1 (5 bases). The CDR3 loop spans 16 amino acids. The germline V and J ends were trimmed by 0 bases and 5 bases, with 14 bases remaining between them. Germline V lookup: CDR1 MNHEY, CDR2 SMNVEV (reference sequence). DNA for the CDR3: TGTGCCAGCAGTTTATCCAGGGCGGAGGGCGATCAGCCCCAGCATTTT. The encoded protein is CASSLSRAEGDQPQHF.

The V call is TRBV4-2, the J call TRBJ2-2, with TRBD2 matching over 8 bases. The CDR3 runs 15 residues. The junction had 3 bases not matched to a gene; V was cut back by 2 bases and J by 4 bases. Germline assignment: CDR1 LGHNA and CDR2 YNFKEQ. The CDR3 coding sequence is TGTGCCAGCAGCCAAAGCGGGAGTCCCACCGGGGAGCTGTTTTTT. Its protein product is CASSQSGSPTGELFF.

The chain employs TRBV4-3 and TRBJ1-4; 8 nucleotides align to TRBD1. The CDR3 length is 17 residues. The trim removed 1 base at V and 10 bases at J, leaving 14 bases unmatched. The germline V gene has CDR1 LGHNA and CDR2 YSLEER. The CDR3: CASSQGLTTGGTGKLFF. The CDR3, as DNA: TGCGCCAGCAGCCAAGGCCTAACTACAGGGGGTACGGGAAAACTGTTTTTT.